This T cell receptor (beta chain) was sequenced during a study of technical replicates of blood from four donors. Here immunoSEQ multiplex PCR was the method, and the copy in TCRdb shows in-frame clones only, minus some. The sample shows some 74,000 clones, 80% to 95% of them seen only once. Germline assignment: CDR1 SGHTS and CDR2 YDEGEE. Trimming left V 1 base short and J 5 bases short, with 10 bases between. The CDR3 covers 14 residues. The chain is built from TRBV5-8 and TRBJ1-5, with D uncertain. The sample comprised T cells isolated from PBMCs. The TCR sequence derives from a human donor in good health. For the CDR3, the DNA is TGTGCCAGCAGCTTGCCTGGCCTTTATCAGCCCCAGCATTTT. As protein: CASSLPGLYQPQHF. Using reference TRBV5-8 and TRBJ1-5 for the parts outside the CDR3, the full variable domain is EAGVTQSPTHLIKTRGQQATLRCSPISGHTSVYWYQQALGLGLQFLLWYDEGEERNRGNFPPRFSGRQFPNYSSELNVNALELEDSALYLCASSLPGLYQPQHFGDGTRLSIL.